This T cell receptor (beta chain) was captured in a study of T cells in tuberculosis (dated by TCRdb to the late 2010s). Regarding the complete study: In the study, CD1B tetramers and high-throughput TCR immunosequencing were combined to characterize T cells specific for the mycobacterial lipid antigen glucose monomycolate (GMM). IGRA-negative adolescents, IGRA-positive adolescents with latent tuberculosis and adults with active tuberculosis, more than 9 per group, were compared in a South African clinical cohort. Active tuberculosis patient PBMC were archived before or within 7 days of starting standard anti-tuberculosis treatment. What the work shows at the level of the full study, not this receptor alone: Active tuberculosis TCR-alpha repertoires showed smaller mean NN-distances to GMM-specific TCRs than IGRA-negative controls, suggesting clonal expansion of these TCRs. A classifier using the diverse GMM-specific repertoire reached roughly 89% accuracy (AUROC 0.85 to 0.9), compared with 60% to 70% accuracy using GEM motif frequencies. Clinical samples were selected based on which cryopreserved specimens were available, and the active tuberculosis cases were adults whereas the controls were adolescents. Smaller NN-distances were partly driven by shorter CDR3-alpha lengths in active tuberculosis patients, and statistical significance was not reached for the TCR-beta difference.

In this sample, this clone turned up once. Its antigen remains undetermined. No base qualities exist here, and no much larger clone lies one base off it. The immunoSEQ multiplex PCR assay was used to generate TCR libraries, with TCR-beta and/or TCR-alpha/delta assays applied to each sample. Amplified TCR libraries were sequenced on the Illumina high-throughput platform. The original pipeline was this. Clustering and dimensionality reduction relied on pairwise TCRdist distances among GMM-specific receptors from T cells that were either sorted ex vivo or expanded in vitro. Each clinical repertoire was assigned a mean NN-distance score, defined as the average TCRdist to the nearest 10% of tetramer-positive reference sequences. GEM TCR motif frequency was calculated as the fraction of unique TCRs that matched known GEM sequences by V/J usage and CDR3 length. Active tuberculosis was classified by linear discriminant analysis with leave-one-out cross-validation, implemented in scikit-learn. Imported from immuneACCESS, the table was reduced by TCRdb to in-frame sequences with V and J called. These copies leave out some clones; in studies compared against another copy, an unresolved V gene accounts for under half, and the cause of the remainder is not known. The DNA was the basis for D and trimming; V, J and clone size are from that table. This sample gives about 34,000 clones in total; 90% to 95% of them show up just once. Together, the top ten hold approximately 10% of the sample.

According to the study, the label for this sample's time point signals: new active TB diagnosis, blood taken before or within 7 days of starting treatment. The active tuberculosis patients were newly diagnosed, HIV-seronegative South African adults aged 18 years or older. Confirmation of active tuberculosis came from positive sputum smear microscopy and/or a positive M. tuberculosis culture. Unsorted cryopreserved PBMC were immunosequenced, covering on average about 100,000 T cells per clinical donor. The receptor's source is an adult with tuberculosis. Sequencing was performed on PBMCs, taken at tuberculosis diagnosis.

The CDR3 region: CASSGGHLSGNTIYF. The sequence in DNA is TGTGCCAGCAGCGGGGGACACCTTTCTGGAAACACCATATATTTT. The chain is made from TRBV9 and TRBJ1-3; the D gene is possibly TRBD1, with 6 bases matching. According to the germline V gene, CDR1 reads SGDLS and CDR2 reads YYNGEE. V is pared back by 3 bases and J by 1 base, with 11 bases lying between the germline termini. CDR3 length: 15 amino acids, cysteine to phenylalanine. This entry keeps only the CDR3 DNA: 45 bases, framed from base 1. Joined to the reference TRBV9 and TRBJ1-3 proteins, this CDR3 gives the full variable domain: DSGVTQTPKHLITATGQRVTLRCSPRSGDLSVYWYQQSLDQGLQFLIQYYNGEERAKGNILERFSAQQFPDLHSELNLSSLELGDSALYFCASSGGHLSGNTIYFGEGSWLTVV.